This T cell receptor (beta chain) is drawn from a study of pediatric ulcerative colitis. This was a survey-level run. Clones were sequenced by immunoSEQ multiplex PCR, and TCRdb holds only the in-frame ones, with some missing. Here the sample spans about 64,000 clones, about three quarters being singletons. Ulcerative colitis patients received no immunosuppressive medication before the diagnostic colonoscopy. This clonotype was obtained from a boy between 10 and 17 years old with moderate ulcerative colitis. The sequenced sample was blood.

This CDR3 reads CASSHVLGGGNQPQHF. CDR3 coding DNA: TGCGCCAGCAGCCACGTACTGGGAGGGGGCAATCAGCCCCAGCATTTT. This rearrangement joins TRBV4-1 to TRBJ1-5; tentative D call: TRBD1 (5 bases). Germline lookup yields CDR1 MGHRA and CDR2 YSYEKL. The CDR3 totals 16 residues. V was shortened by 3 bases and J by 2 bases, with 14 bases between the two germline ends.